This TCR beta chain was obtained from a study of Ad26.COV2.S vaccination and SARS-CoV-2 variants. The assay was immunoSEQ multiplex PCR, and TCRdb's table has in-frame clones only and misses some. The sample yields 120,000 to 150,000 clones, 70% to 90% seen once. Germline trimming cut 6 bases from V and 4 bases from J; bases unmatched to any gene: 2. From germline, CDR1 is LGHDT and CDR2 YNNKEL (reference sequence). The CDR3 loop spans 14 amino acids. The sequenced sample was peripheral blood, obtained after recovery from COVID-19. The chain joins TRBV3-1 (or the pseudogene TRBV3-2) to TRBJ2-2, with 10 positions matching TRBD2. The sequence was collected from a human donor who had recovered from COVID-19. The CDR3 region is CASRLAGRTGELFF. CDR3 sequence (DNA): TGTGCCAGCAGACTAGCGGGGCGCACCGGGGAGCTGTTTTTT.